This entry concerns a single TCR beta chain. What it binds is unknown. The entry originates in a study of OX40 agonist ivuxolimab in advanced cancers. Blood draws occurred at baseline, cycle 4 day 1, and cycle 7 day 1. The study, taken as a whole, reports: At 0.1 to 3.0 mg/kg and by week 6, CD4+ and CD8+ T cells in the blood had expanded clonally. More expanded clones were seen, on average, in CD8+ T cells than in CD4+. Near-lowest levels of clonal expansion characterized partial responders at 0.1-3.0 mg/kg.

The CDR3 spans 14 residues. Trimming removed 4 bases from V and 2 bases from J, with 13 bases in between. The V gene's germline CDR1 is SGHKS and CDR2 YYEKEE (reference sequence). The data were produced by immunoSEQ multiplex PCR, yet TCRdb's version contains in-frame clones alone and is incomplete. Among tens of thousands of clones, 84% were seen once, and the ten largest hold roughly 1.7%. The source was CD4+ or CD8+ T cells sorted from blood, collected in a trial of the OX40 agonist ivuxolimab. This TCR was sampled from an adult with an advanced solid tumor such as melanoma, head and neck, liver or kidney cancer. This chain uses TRBV5-5 with TRBJ2-7; no clear D gene. This CDR3 reads CASSPRTDAYEQYF. In DNA form, the CDR3 reads TGTGCCAGCAGCCCCAGGACGGATGCCTACGAGCAGTACTTC.